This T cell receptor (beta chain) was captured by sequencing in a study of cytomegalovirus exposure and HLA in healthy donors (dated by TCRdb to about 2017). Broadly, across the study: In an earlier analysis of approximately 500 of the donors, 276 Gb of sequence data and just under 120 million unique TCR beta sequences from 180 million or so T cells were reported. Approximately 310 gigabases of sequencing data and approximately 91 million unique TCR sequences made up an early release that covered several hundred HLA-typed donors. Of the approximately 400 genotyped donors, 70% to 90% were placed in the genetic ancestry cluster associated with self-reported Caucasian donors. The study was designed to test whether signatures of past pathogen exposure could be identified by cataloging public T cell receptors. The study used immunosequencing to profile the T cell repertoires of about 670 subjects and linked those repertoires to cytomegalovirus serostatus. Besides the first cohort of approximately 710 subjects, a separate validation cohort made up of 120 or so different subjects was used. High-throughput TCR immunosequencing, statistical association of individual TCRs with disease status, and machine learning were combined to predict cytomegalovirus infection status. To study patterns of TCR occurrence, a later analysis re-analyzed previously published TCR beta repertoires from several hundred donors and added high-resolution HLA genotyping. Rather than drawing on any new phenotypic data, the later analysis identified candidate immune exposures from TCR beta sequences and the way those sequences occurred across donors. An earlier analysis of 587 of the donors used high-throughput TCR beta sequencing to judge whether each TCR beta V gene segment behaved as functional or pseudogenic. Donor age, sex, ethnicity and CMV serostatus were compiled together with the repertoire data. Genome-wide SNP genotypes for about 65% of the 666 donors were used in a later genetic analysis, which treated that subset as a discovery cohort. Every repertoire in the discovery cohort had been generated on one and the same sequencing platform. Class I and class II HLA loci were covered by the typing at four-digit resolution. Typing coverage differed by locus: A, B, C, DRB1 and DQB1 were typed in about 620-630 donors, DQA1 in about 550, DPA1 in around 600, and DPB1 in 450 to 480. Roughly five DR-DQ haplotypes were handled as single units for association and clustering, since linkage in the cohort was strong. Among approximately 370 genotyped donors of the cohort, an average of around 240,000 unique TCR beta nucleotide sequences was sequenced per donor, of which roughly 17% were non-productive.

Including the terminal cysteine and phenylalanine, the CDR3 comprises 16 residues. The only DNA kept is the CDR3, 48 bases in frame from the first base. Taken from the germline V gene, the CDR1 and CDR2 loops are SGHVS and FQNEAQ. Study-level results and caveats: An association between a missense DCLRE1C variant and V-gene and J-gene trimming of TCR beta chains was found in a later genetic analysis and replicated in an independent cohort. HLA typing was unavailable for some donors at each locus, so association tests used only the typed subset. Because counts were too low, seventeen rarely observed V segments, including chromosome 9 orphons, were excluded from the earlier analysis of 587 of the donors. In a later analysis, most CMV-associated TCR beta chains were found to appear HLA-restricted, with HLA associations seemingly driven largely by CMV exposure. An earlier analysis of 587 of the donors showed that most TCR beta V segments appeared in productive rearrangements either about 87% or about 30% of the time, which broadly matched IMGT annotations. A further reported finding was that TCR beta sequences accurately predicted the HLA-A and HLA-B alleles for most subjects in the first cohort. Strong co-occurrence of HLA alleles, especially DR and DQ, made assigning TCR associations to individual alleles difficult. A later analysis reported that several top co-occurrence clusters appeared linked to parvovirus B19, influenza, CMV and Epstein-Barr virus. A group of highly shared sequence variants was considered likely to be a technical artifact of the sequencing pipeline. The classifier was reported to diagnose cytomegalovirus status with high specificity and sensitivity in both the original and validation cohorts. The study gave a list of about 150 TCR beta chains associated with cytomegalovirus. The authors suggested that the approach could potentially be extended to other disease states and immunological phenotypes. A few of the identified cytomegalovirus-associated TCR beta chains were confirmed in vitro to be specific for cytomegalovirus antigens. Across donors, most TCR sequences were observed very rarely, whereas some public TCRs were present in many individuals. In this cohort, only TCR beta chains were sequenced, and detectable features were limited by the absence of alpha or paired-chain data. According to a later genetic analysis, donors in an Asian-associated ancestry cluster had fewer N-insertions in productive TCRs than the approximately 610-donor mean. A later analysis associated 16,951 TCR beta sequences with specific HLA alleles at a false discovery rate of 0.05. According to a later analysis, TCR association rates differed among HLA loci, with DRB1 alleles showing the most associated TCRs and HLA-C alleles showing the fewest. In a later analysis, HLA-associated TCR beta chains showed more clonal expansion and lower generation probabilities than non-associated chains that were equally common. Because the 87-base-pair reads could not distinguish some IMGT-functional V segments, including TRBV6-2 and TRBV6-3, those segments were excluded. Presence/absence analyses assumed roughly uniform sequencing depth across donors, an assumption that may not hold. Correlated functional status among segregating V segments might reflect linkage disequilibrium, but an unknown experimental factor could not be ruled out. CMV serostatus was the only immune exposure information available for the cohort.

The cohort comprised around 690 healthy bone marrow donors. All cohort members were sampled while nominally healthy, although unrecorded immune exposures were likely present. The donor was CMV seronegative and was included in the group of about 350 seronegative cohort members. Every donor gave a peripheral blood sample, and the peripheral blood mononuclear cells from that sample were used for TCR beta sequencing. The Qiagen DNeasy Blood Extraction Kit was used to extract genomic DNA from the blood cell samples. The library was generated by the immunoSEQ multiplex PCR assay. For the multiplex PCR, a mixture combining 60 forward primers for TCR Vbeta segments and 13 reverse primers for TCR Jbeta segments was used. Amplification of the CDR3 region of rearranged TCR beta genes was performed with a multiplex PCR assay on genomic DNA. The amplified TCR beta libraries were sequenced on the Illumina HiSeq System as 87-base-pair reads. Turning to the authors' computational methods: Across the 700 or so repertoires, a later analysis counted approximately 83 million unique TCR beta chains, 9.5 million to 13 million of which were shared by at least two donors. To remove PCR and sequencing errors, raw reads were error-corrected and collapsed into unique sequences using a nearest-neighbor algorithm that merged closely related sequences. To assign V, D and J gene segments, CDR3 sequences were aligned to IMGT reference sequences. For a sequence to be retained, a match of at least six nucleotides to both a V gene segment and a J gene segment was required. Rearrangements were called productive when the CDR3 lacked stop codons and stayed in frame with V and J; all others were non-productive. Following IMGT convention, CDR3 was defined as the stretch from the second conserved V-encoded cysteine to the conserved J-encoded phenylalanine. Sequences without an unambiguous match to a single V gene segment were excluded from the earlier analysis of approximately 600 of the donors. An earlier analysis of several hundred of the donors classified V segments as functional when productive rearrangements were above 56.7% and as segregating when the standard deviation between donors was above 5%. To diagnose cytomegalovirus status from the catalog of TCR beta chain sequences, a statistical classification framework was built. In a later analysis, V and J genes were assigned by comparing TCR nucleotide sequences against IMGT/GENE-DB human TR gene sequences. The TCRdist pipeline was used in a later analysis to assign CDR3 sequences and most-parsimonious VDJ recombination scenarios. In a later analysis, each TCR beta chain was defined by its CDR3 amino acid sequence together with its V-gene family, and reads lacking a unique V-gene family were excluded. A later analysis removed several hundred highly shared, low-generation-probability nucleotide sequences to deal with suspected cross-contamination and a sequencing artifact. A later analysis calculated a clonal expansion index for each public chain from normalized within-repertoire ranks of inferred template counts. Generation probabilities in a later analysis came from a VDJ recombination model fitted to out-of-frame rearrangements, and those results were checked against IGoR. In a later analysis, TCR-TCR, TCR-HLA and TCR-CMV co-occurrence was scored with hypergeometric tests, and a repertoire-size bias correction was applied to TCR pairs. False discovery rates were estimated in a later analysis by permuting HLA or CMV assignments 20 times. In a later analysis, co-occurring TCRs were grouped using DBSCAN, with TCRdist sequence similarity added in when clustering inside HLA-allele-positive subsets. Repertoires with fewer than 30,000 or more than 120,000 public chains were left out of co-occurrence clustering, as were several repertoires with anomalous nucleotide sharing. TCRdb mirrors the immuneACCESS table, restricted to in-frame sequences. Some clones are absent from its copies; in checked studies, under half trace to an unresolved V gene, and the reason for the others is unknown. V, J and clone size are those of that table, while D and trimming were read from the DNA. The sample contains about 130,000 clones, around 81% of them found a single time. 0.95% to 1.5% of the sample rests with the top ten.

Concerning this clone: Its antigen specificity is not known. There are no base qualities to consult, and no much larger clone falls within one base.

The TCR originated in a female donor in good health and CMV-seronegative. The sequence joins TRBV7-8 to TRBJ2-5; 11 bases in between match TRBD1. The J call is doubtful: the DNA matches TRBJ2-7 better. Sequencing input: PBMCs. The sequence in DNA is TGTGCCAGCAGCTTAGGGACAGGGGGCCTCTCCTACGAGCAGTACTTC. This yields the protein CASSLGTGGLSYEQYF.